This T cell receptor beta chain came from a study of blood T cell repertoires in COVID-19 (TCRdb year 2020). A note on the overall study: Samples covering the acute and convalescent phases of COVID-19 were provided by collaborators in the United States, Italy and Spain. The material from the prospective study consisted of cDNA or gDNA derived from T cells, B-cell-depleted T cells, or PBMCs. The dataset comprised deeply sampled blood TCRbeta repertoires from subjects exposed to, actively infected with, or recovered from COVID-19. The repertoires were released in a freely available public database intended as a resource for research on the immune response to SARS-CoV-2. Samples were obtained from the ongoing ImmuneRACE study (first 160 participants) and from approximately 1,200 subjects provided by 6 global collaborators. Sample metadata almost always included a de-identified subject ID, COVID-19 status, age in years and sex. Where available, HLA class I and class II types were obtained from metadata supplied by the sample provider rather than from assay-based typing. The investigation overall reported the following: The amount of clinical and demographic metadata varied by source and participant and was provided uncurated.

One collaborating source in Seattle enrolled patients while the patients were actively infected and followed the patients over time throughout the course of disease. Collaborating institutions collected whole blood in K2EDTA tubes following their own protocols. For TCRbeta analysis, collaborators shipped samples in one of three forms: frozen whole blood, isolated PBMCs, or DNA extracted from either of those sample types. V loses 3 bases of germline sequence and J loses 8 bases, and the interval between the two ends is 18 bases. CDR1 and CDR2 were assigned from the germline V gene as SGDLS and YYNGEE. Including the terminal cysteine and phenylalanine, the CDR3 comprises 15 residues. Just CDR3 DNA is preserved here, 45 bases in frame from base 1. The immunoSEQ Assay, a bias-controlled multiplex PCR, was used to amplify TCRbeta CDR3 regions from genomic DNA. The original pipeline was this. The number of nucleated cells in each sample was estimated from the amplification of reference gene primers within the assay. To quantify the absolute abundance of each unique TCRbeta CDR3 rearrangement, sequence reads were collapsed and filtered. Productive Simpson clonality was computed per sample as the square root of Simpson's diversity index over productive rearrangements. As stored in TCRdb, this immuneACCESS dataset retains in-frame rearrangements with V and J assigned. A fraction of the clones does not appear; measured against another copy, unresolved V genes explain less than half of the discrepancy, and the remainder lacks a known reason. V, J and clone size derive from that table, while D and trimming were established from the DNA sequence. A total of a few hundred thousand clones appear in this sample, 80% to 95% of them only once. Together, the top ten hold 2.6% of the sample.

In the case of this clone: It lacks a known antigen. The input lacks base qualities; no much larger clone sits a single base away.

Sequencing was done on a sample of peripheral blood. The chain is assembled from TRBV9 and TRBJ2-1; TRBD1 is possibly the D segment (5 matching bases). The sequence derives from a person aged 18 to 30 with COVID-19, enrolled during active disease. In nucleotide form, the sequence is TGTGCCAGCAGCGCAGACTCAAGGGGCGGTGATGAGCAGTTCTTC. Its translation reads: CASSADSRGGDEQFF.